The present T cell receptor beta chain was sequenced within a study of cytomegalovirus exposure and HLA in healthy donors. Study conclusions and caveats: CMV serostatus was the only recorded immune exposure for donors.

The PCR had 60 Vbeta and 13 Jbeta primers. Profiling relied on immunoSEQ multiplex PCR, and the TCRdb table lists in-frame clones only, not all of them. Of 110,000 to 150,000 clones in the sample, 8.5% to 10% were seen once. Trimming removed 4 bases from V and 5 bases from J; junction bases left unmatched: 6. Germline-derived CDR1 and CDR2 are SNHLY and FYNNEI. This CDR3 contains 14 residues. The table lists this clone with a few counts. Its antigen is not identified. The receptor was isolated from a man aged 45-60 years in good health and CMV-seronegative. The sequenced material came from PBMCs. The chain has TRBV2 and TRBJ1-2, with 8 bases aligning to TRBD1. CDR3 coding DNA: TGTGCCAGCAGTGCGGACAGGGCGGGGTATGGCTACACCTTC. It encodes CASSADRAGYGYTF.